This T cell receptor beta chain was captured in a study of T cells expressing NK-cell markers. Study-wide background: Sorted CD3+CD56+NKG2C+, CD3+CD56+NKG2C- and CD3+CD56-NKG2C+ T cells supplied TCR beta repertoires.

The CDR3 sequence is 14 residues long. Germline lookup yields CDR1 SGHDN and CDR2 FVKESK. On this clonotype itself: Its target is unknown.

Study results and caveats: The study found these clonotypes also leading the CD3+CD56-NKG2C+ fraction in several donors. The dominant NKG2C+ clonotypes represented about 1.0-7.5% of CD8+ T cells in six or seven donors.

UMIs were included in TCR beta cDNA generated by 5'RACE template switching. TCRdb re-called the 5' RACE reads and shows each CDR3 protein once, DNA omitted. The sample table sets out about 460,000 distinct CDR3 sequences. The TCR originated in a woman in her forties or fifties in good health. The material sequenced was blood T cells: a sorted CD56 or NKG2C T cell subset, CD4+ or CD8+ T cells, or bulk PBMC T cells (not recorded which). J is TRBJ1-1 and V is TRBV14; the D call of TRBD1 rests on TCRdb alone, since no DNA is present to check it. The CDR3 loop is CASSPRTMNTEAFF.